This T cell receptor beta chain was captured by sequencing in a study of cytomegalovirus exposure and HLA in healthy donors. This clone was picked up one time. PCR amplification relied on 60 Vbeta primers (plus 13 Jbeta primers). In the original workflow: Some 11 million of the 60 million to 90 million unique TCR beta chains counted in a later analysis were shared. TCRdb's table, derived via immunoSEQ multiplex PCR, lists solely in-frame clones and lacks some. For V, J and clone size, that table is used; D and trimming come from the DNA. The sample carries approximately 130,000 clones, about four fifths recorded once. From germline, CDR1 is SGHDN and CDR2 FVKESK. This CDR3 contains 14 residues. V dropped 4 bases and J dropped 5 bases, with 14 bases sitting between them.

The sequenced sample consisted of PBMCs. This chain connects TRBV14 to TRBJ1-1, with D unclear. The source is a man in his late teens or twenties in good health and CMV-seronegative. This CDR3 reads CASSLRRPVTEAFF. The CDR3 nucleotides are TGTGCCAGCAGCCTGCGGAGACCAGTGACTGAAGCTTTCTTT.